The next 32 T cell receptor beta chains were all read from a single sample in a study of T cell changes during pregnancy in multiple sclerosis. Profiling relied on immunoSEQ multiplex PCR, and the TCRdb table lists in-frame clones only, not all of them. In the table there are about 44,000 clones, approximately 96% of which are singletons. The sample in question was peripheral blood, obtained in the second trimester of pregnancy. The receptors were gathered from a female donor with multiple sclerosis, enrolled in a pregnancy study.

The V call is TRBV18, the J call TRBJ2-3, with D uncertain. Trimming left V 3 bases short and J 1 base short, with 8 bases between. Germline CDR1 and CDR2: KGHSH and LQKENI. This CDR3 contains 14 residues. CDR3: CASSPFEGTDTQYF. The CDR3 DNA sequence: TGTGCCAGCTCACCTTTCGAGGGCACAGATACGCAGTATTTT.

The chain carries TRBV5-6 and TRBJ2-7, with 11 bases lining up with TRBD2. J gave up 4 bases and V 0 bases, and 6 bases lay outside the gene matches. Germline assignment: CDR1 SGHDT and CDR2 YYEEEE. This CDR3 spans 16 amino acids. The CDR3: CASSLELAGGGYEQYF. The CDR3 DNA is TGTGCCAGCAGCTTGGAGTTAGCGGGAGGGGGGTACGAGCAGTACTTC.

The DNA of the CDR3 is TGCGCCAGCAGACTTAAGGGGTCCGGGGAGCTGTTTTTT. Its translation: CASRLKGSGELFF. The chain carries TRBV4-3 and TRBJ2-2; weak D call: TRBD1 (5 bases). The CDR3 has 13 residues. Germline V gene lookup returns CDR1 LGHNA and CDR2 YSLEER. V was pared by 6 bases and J by 6 bases, with 11 bases between.

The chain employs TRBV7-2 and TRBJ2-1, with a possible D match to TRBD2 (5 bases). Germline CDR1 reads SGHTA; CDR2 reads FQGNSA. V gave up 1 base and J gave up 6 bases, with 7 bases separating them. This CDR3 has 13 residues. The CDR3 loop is CASSLGRFNEQFF. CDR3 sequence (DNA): TGTGCCAGCAGCTTAGGGAGGTTCAATGAGCAGTTCTTC.

The CDR3 DNA reads TGTGCCAGCAGCTTAGAGGGGGAGAAGTTCTTC. It is translated as CASSLEGEKFF. V usage is TRBV7-9 and J usage is TRBJ2-1; TRBD1 is a possible D gene (6 bases). The germline V and J ends were trimmed by 1 base and 14 bases, with 9 bases remaining between them. CDR3 length equals 11 residues. The V gene's germline CDR1 is SEHNR and CDR2 FQNEAQ (reference sequence).

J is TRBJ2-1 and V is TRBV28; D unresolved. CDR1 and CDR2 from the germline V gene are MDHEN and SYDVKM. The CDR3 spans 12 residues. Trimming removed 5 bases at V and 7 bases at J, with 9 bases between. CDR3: CASSPRWNEQFF. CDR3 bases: TGTGCCAGCAGTCCGAGGTGGAATGAGCAGTTCTTC.

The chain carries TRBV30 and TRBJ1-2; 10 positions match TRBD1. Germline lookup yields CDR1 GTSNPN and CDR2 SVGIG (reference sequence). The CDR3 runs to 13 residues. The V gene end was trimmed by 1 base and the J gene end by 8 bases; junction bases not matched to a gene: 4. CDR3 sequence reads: CAWSARDRGGYTF. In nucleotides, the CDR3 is TGTGCCTGGAGTGCCCGGGACAGGGGAGGCTACACCTTC.

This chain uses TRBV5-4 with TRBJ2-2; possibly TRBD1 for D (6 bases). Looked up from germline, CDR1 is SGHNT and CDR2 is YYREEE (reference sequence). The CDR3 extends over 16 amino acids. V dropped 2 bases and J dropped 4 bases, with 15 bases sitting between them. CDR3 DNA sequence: TGTGCCAGCAGCTTATTAAAACAGGGATTCACCGGGGAGCTGTTTTTT. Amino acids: CASSLLKQGFTGELFF.

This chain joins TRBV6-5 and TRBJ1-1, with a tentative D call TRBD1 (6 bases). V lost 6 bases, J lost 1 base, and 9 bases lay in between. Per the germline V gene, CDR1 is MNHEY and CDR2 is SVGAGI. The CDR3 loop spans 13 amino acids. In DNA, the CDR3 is TGTGCCAGCAGACAGGGACAGAACACTGAAGCTTTCTTT. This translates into CASRQGQNTEAFF.

DNA of the CDR3: TGTGCCAGCAGTTTCCCCGGGGCAGGGGGCCAATATAGCAATCAGCCCCAGCATTTT. Amino acids: CASSFPGAGGQYSNQPQHF. The chain couples TRBV28 to TRBJ1-5, with TRBD1 identical over 8 bases. With 3 bases clipped from V and 0 bases from J, the junction kept 13 bases outside the gene matches. In germline, CDR1 is MDHEN, CDR2 SYDVKM. This CDR3 has 19 residues. Together with reference TRBV28 and TRBJ1-5, the CDR3 gives the full variable domain: DVKVTQSSRYLVKRTGEKVFLECVQDMDHENMFWYRQDPGLGLRLIYFSYDVKMKEKGDIPEGYSVSREKKERFSLILESASTNQTSMYLCASSFPGAGGQYSNQPQHFGDGTRLSIL.

CDR3 DNA: TGTGCCAGCAGCTTAGGGGCGGGAGGGCCTTCCTATGAGCAGTTCTTC. Translated, it gives CASSLGAGGPSYEQFF. The rearrangement joins TRBV7-9 to TRBJ2-1; 9 nucleotides match TRBD2. CDR3 length: 16 amino acids. Trimming cost V 1 base and J 8 bases; bases outside gene matches: 9. CDR1 is SEHNR and CDR2 is FQNEAQ in the germline V gene (reference sequence). The whole variable domain, remainder taken from reference TRBV7-9 and TRBJ2-1, is DTGVSQNPRHKITKRGQNVTFRCDPISEHNRLYWYRQTLGQGPEFLTYFQNEAQLEKSRLLSDRFSAERPKGSFSTLEIQRTEQGDSAMYLCASSLGAGGPSYEQFFGPGTRLTVL.

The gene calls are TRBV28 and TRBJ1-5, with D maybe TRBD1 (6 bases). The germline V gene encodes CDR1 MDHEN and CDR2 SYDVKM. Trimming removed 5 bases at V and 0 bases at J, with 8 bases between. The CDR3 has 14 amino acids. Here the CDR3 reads CASSGQYSNQPQHF. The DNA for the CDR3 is TGTGCCAGCAGTGGACAGTATAGCAATCAGCCCCAGCATTTT.

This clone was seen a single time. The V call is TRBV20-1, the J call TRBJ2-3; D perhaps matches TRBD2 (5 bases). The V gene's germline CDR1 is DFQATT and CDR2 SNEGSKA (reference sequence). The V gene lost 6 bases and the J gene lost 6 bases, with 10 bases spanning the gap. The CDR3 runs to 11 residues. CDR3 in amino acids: CSAGLRDTQYF. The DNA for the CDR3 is TGCAGTGCCGGACTGAGGGATACGCAGTATTTT.

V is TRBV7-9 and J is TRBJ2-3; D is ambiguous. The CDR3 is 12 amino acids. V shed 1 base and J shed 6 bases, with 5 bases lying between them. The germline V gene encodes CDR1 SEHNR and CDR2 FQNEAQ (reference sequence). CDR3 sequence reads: CASSLGRDTQYF. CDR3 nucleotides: TGTGCCAGCAGCTTAGGCAGGGATACGCAGTATTTT. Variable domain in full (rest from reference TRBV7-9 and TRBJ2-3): DTGVSQNPRHKITKRGQNVTFRCDPISEHNRLYWYRQTLGQGPEFLTYFQNEAQLEKSRLLSDRFSAERPKGSFSTLEIQRTEQGDSAMYLCASSLGRDTQYFGPGTRLTVL.

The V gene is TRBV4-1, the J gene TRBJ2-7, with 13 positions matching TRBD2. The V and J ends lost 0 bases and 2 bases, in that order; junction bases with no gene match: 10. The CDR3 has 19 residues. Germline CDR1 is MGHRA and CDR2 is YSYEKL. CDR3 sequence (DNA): TGCGCCAGCAGCCAAGATCGTGCACTAGCGGGGGGGACCGCCTACGAGCAGTACTTC. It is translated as CASSQDRALAGGTAYEQYF.

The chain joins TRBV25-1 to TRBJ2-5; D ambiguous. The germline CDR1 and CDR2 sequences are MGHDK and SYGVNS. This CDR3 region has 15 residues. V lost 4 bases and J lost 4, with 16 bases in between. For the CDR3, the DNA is TGTGCCAGCAGTGTTGCCACCCCCAGGTCAGAGACCCAGTACTTC. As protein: CASSVATPRSETQYF. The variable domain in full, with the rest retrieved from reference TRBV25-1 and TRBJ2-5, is EADIYQTPRYLVIGTGKKITLECSQTMGHDKMYWYQQDPGMELHLIHYSYGVNSTEKGDLSSESTVSRIRTEHFPLTLESARPSHTSQYLCASSVATPRSETQYFGPGTRLLVL.

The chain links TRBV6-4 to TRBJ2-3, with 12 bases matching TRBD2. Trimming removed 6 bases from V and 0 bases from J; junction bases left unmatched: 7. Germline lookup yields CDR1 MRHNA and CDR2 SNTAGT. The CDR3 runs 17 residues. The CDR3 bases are TGTGCCAGCAGACGGACTAGCGGGATCGATAGCACAGATACGCAGTATTTT. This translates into CASRRTSGIDSTDTQYF.

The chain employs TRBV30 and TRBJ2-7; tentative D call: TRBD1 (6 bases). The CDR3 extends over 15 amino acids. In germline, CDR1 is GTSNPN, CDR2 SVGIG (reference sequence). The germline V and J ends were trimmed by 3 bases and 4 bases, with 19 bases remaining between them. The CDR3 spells CAWSPTAARGYEQYF. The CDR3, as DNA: TGTGCCTGGAGCCCGACAGCCGCCAGGGGATACGAGCAGTACTTC.

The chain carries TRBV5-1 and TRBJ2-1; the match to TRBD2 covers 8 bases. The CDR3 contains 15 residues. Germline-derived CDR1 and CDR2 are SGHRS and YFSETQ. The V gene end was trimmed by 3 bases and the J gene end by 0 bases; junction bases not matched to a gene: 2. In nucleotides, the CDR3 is TGCGCCAGCAGCTCAGCGGGGGACTCCTACAATGAGCAGTTCTTC. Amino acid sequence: CASSSAGDSYNEQFF.

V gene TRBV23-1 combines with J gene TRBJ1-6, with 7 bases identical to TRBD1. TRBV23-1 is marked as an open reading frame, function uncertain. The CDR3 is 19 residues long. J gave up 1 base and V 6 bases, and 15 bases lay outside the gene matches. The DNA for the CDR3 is TGCGCCAGCAGAGAACGACAGGGACCCCTTCGGTCCTATAATTCACCCCTCCACTTT. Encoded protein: CASRERQGPLRSYNSPLHF.

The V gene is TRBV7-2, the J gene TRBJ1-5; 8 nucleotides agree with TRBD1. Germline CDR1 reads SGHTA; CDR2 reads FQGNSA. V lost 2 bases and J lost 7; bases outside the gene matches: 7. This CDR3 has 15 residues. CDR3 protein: CASSLRQGAWQPQHF. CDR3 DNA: TGTGCCAGCAGCTTAAGGCAGGGGGCTTGGCAGCCCCAGCATTTT.

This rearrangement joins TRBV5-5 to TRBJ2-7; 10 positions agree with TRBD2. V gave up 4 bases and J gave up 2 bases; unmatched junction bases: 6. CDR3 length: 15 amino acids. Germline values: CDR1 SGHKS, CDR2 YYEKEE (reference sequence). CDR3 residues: CASSGWTSGTYEQYF. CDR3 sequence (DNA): TGTGCCAGCAGCGGGTGGACTAGCGGTACCTACGAGCAGTACTTC.

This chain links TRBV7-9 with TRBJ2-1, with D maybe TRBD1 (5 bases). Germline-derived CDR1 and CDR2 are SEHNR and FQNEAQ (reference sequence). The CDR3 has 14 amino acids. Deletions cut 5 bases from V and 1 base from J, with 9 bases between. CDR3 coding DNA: TGTGCCAGCAGCCGTCAGGGATCCTACAATGAGCAGTTCTTC. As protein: CASSRQGSYNEQFF.

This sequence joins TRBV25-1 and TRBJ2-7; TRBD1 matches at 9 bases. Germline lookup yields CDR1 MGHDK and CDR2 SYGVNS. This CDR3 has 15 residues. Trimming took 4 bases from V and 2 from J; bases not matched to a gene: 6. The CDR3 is CASSVTGGRAYEQYF. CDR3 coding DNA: TGTGCCAGCAGTGTCACAGGGGGCAGAGCCTACGAGCAGTACTTC.

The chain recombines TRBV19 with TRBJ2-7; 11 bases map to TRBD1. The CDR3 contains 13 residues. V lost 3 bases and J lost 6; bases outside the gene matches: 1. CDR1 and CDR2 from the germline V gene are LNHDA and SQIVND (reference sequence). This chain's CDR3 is CASSMDRGREQYF. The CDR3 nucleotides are TGTGCCAGTAGTATGGACAGGGGGCGCGAGCAGTACTTC.

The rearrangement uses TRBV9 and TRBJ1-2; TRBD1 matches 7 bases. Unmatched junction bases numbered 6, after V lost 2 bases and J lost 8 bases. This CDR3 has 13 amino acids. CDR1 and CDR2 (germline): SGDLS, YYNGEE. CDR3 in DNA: TGTGCCAGCAGCGTTGAGGGGGCGAGGGGCTACACCTTC. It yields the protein CASSVEGARGYTF.

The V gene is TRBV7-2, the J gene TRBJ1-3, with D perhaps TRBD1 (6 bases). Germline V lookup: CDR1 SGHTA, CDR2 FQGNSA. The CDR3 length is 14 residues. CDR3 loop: CAERQDSSGNTIYF. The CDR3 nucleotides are TGTGCTGAGAGACAGGACAGCTCTGGAAACACCATATATTTT.

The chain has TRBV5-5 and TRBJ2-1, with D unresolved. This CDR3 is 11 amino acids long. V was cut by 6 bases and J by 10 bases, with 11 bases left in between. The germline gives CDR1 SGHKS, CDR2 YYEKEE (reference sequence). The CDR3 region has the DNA TGTGCCAGCACGTACCATCGGGAGCAGTTCTTC. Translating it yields CASTYHREQFF.

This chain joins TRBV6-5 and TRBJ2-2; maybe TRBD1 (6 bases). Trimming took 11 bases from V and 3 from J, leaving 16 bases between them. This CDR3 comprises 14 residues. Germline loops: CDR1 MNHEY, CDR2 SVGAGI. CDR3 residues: CASGYRVDTGELFF. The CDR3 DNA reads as TGTGCCTCCGGATACAGGGTGGACACCGGGGAGCTGTTTTTT.

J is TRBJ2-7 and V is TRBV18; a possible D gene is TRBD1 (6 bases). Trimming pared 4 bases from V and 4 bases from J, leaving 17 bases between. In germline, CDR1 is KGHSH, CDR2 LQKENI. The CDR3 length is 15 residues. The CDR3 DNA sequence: TGTGCCAGCTCACTCCGGGACACCAGCACTTACGAGCAGTACTTC. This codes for CASSLRDTSTYEQYF. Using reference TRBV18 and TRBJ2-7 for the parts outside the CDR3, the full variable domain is NAGVMQNPRHLVRRRGQEARLRCSPMKGHSHVYWYRQLPEEGLKFMVYLQKENIIDESGMPKERFSAEFPKEGPSILRIQQVVRGDSAAYFCASSLRDTSTYEQYFGPGTRLTVT.

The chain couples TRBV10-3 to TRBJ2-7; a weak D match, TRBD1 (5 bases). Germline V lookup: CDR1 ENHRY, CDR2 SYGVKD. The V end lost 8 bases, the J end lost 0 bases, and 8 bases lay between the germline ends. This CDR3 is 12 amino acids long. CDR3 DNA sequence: TGTGCCATCCAGGGCAGCTCCTACGAGCAGTACTTC. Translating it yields CAIQGSSYEQYF.

The CDR3 nucleotides are TGTGCCAGCAGTTTATCGACTAGCGCATACTACAATGAGCAGTTCTTC. Translating it yields CASSLSTSAYYNEQFF. J is TRBJ2-1 and V is TRBV27; the match to TRBD2 covers 8 bases. The CDR3 contains 16 residues. Germline values: CDR1 MNHEY, CDR2 SMNVEV (reference sequence). V dropped 0 bases and J dropped 3; count of bases not matched to a gene: 4.